This TCR beta chain was documented in a study of T cells in Graves' hyperthyroidism and ophthalmopathy (dated by TCRdb to the late 2010s). For the study in its entirety: Peripheral blood was collected at initial diagnosis, before any treatment. To identify distinguishing TCR V-J signatures, a discovery cohort of some 99 patients was used, comprising some 43 with Graves' ophthalmopathy and around 57 with stable Graves' hyperthyroidism. Thyroid tissue and blood T-cell repertoires from six Graves' hyperthyroidism patients were also compared in the study. The roughly 94 discovery patients were randomly divided into training and test sets at a 7:3 ratio. The paper reports TCR Vbeta CDR3 sequencing of roughly 140 peripheral blood samples: around 45 ophthalmopathy, around 80 hyperthyroidism and approximately 17 progressor patients. After blood sampling, hyperthyroidism patients were treated with methimazole at a starting dose of 30 mg daily, and ophthalmopathy patients were treated with high-dose intravenous methylprednisolone. An independent validation cohort of around 19 hyperthyroidism patients and approximately 16 patients who later progressed to ophthalmopathy tested prospective prediction of ophthalmopathy.

TCR beta CDR3 regions were amplified from RNA transcripts. The first round of RT-PCR for the TCR CDR3 was performed with the HTBI primer set and the Qiagen OneStep RT-PCR kit. Libraries were constructed in a second round of multiplex PCR, after which size selection and purification were performed. Libraries were sequenced paired-end with 100 bp reads on an Illumina HiSeq2000. The study's own analysis went as follows. SOAPnuke was used to process the raw data, removing reads that contained adapters or uncalled bases, had a mean Phred below 15, or lacked an exact match to the constant primer or identifier. COPE v1.2.5 was used to merge high-quality paired reads, and clonotypes were defined as unique nucleotide sequences. MiTCR v1.1 was used to align clonotypes to the IMGT TRBV, TRBD and TRBJ reference segments. The analysis included only V-J combinations with a frequency above 0.0001, which together covered more than 98% of the repertoires. The TCS score was defined as F50 (clonal expansion) divided by E x V (chaos), with BLOSUM62-based TCRdist calculated between CDR3 peptides within each V-J. Welch's t-statistics and random forest reduced roughly 540 V-J features to 10 to 15, which were used in a naive Bayes classifier (R e1071). The raw public reads went through TCRdb reprocessing: fastp at Q25, MiXCR clone calling, in-frame beta chains kept. Every CDR3 protein is listed once, alongside the most common genes and DNA of its rows. The V and J calls and clone size are TCRdb's, not the authors'. The sample records 350,000 or so distinct CDR3 sequences, 15% to 20% of which are singletons. The top ten hold approximately 54% of the sample.

There are a few counts of this clonotype. It lacks a known antigen. Base-call qualities are not available, and no considerably larger clone is one nucleotide away. Inclusive of the bounding cysteine and phenylalanine, the CDR3 is 15 residues long. Kept here is only the CDR3 DNA, which spans 45 bases and is read in frame from base 1. For this chain, trimming is 7 bases at the V end and 0 bases at the J end, and the number of junction bases without a gene match is 7. The germline V gene supplies CDR1 SGHDT and CDR2 YYEEEE. Study-level results and caveats: Ophthalmopathy was separated from stable hyperthyroidism by a 13 V-J signature model, with approximately 85% sensitivity and about 84% specificity obtained in cross-validation and 80%/75% obtained in testing. Sample size was not statistically predetermined, and blinding of investigators to group allocation was not performed. During validation, the model predicted progression to ophthalmopathy a median of about 5.9 months ahead of onset, with roughly 65% sensitivity and 72.22% specificity. Most expanded thyroid clonotypes (frequency above 0.001) were also detected in blood, suggesting blood repertoires may reflect thyroid immune responses.

Graves' hyperthyroidism was defined as stable when no progression to ophthalmopathy occurred over 18 months of follow-up. Hyperthyroidism patients were newly diagnosed, with disease duration under 2 months, and aged 18 to 65 years. Exclusion was applied to patients with uncontrolled infections, other autoimmune diseases, pregnancy or lactation. Clinical symptoms, serum thyroxine and TRAb, thyroid ultrasound, and orbital computed tomography formed the basis for the diagnoses. PBMCs were separated from roughly 10 ml of fresh peripheral blood using Ficoll-Paque density gradient centrifugation. Total RNA was extracted with Trizol reagent, and quality was checked on an Agilent 2100 Bioanalyzer.

The TCR sequence derives from a woman between 50 and 59 years old with Graves' hyperthyroidism. Rearrangement joined TRBV5-6 to TRBJ1-1; TRBD1 agrees with 9 junctional bases. The specimen sequenced was blood. The base sequence is TGTGCCAGCTATCCCGGGGACAGGGTGAACACTGAAGCTTTCTTT. This encodes CASYPGDRVNTEAFF.